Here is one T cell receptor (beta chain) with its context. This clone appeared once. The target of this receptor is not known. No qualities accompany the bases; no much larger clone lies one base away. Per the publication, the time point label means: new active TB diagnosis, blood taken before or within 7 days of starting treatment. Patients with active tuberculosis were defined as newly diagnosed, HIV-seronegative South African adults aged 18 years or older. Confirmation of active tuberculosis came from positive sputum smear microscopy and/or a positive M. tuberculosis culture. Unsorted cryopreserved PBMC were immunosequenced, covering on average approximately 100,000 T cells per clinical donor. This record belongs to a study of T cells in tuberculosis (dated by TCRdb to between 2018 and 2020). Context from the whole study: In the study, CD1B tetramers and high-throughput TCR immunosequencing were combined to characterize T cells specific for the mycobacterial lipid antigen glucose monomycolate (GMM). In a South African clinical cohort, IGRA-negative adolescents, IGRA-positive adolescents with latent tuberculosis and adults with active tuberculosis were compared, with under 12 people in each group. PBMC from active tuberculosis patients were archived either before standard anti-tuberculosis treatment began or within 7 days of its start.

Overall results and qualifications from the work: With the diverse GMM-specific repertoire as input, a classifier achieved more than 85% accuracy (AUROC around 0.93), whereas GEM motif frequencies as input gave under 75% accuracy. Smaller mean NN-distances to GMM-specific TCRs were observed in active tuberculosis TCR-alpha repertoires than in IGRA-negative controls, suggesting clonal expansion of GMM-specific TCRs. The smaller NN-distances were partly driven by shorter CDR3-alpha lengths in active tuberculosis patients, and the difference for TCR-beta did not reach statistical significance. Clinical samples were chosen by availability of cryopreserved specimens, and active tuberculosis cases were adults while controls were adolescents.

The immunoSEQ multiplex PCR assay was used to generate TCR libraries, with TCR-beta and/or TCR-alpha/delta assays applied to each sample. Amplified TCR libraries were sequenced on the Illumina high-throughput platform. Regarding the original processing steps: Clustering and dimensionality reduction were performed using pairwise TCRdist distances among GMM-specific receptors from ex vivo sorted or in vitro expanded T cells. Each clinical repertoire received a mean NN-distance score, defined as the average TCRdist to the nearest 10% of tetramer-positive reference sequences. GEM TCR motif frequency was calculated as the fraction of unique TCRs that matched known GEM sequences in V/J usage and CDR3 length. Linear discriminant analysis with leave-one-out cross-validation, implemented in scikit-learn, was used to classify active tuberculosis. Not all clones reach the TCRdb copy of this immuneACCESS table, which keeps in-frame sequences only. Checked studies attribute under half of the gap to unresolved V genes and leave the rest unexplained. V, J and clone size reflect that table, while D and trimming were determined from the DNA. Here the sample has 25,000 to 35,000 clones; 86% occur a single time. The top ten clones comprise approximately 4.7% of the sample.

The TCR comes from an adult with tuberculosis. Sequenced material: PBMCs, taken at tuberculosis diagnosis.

The nucleotides read TGTGCCAGCAGGCGAGGGGGGGCTAATGAAAAACTGTTTTTT. It is translated as CASRRGGANEKLFF. The chain employs TRBV2 and TRBJ1-4, and perhaps TRBD1 as D gene, on 6 matching bases. From cysteine to phenylalanine, the CDR3 is 14 amino acids long. Only the CDR3 region is kept as DNA, spanning 42 bases read in frame from base 1. Between the V and J ends, shortened by 6 bases and 3 bases respectively, the junction contains 11 bases. For CDR1 and CDR2, the germline V gene lists SNHLY and FYNNEI.